Presented here are 18 T cell receptor beta chains from one specimen sequenced in a study of control samples from healthy donors and cancer patients. Repertoires were generated with immunoSEQ multiplex PCR, while TCRdb's copy carries only in-frame clones and drops some. The data contain around 90,000 clones, 85% of them singletons. Sequencing was performed on blood. The source of these receptors is a man younger than 45 in good health.

Here the CDR3 DNA reads TGTGCCACCAGTGATTGGTCCATGAACACTGAAGCTTTCTTT. It encodes CATSDWSMNTEAFF. The chain combines TRBV24-1 with TRBJ1-1; D gene ambiguous. Germline lookup yields CDR1 KGHDR and CDR2 SFDVKD. V shed 2 bases and J shed 0 bases, with 6 bases lying between them. CDR3 length equals 14 residues.

The V and J genes are TRBV11-1 and TRBJ2-3, with D perhaps matching TRBD1 (6 bases). The CDR3 sequence is 15 residues long. Trimming took off 4 bases at V and 5 bases at J, with 16 bases between the two ends. CDR1 SGHAT and CDR2 FQDESV come from the germline V gene (reference sequence). CDR3 region: CASSWVTGGVDTQYF. CDR3 nucleotide sequence: TGTGCCAGCAGCTGGGTGACAGGTGGAGTAGATACGCAGTATTTT.

CDR3 bases: TGTGCCAGCAGCAGGACACTCGGAGAGCAGTACTTC. Encoded protein: CASSRTLGEQYF. The chain couples TRBV12-3 or TRBV12-4 to TRBJ2-7, with D maybe TRBD1 (5 bases). V dropped 6 bases and J dropped 7 bases, with 13 bases sitting between them. This CDR3 is built from 12 residues.

V gene TRBV10-3 combines with J gene TRBJ1-2; a possible D gene is TRBD1 (6 bases). The CDR3 sequence is 13 residues long. V lost 4 bases and J 3 bases, leaving 9 bases between the germline ends. The germline CDR1 and CDR2 sequences are ENHRY and SYGVKD. The CDR3 DNA reads TGTGCCATCAGTGGAAGGACAGACTATGGCTACACCTTC. Translating it yields CAISGRTDYGYTF.

Regarding this clone: Other DNA sequences in this specimen translate into the identical CDR3. The V and J genes are TRBV7-9 and TRBJ2-7, with D perhaps matching TRBD2 (6 bases). There are 14 residues in the CDR3. Germline loops: CDR1 SEHNR, CDR2 FQNEAQ (reference sequence). V lost 1 base and J 4 bases, leaving 11 bases between the germline ends. The CDR3 sequence: CASSLGGVSYEQYF. The CDR3 nucleotides are TGTGCCAGCAGCTTAGGGGGGGTCTCGTACGAGCAGTACTTC.

This sequence joins TRBV7-9 and TRBJ1-3; D is perhaps TRBD1 (6 bases). Germline lookup yields CDR1 SEHNR and CDR2 FQNEAQ (reference sequence). The V gene lost 6 bases and the J gene lost 1 base, with 13 bases spanning the gap. This CDR3 comprises 15 residues. The CDR3 nucleotides are TGTGCCAGCAGTTCCGAAGGGGGGTCTGGAAACACCATATATTTT. Translating gives CASSSEGGSGNTIYF.

This clone showed up just once. V usage is TRBV5-1 and J usage is TRBJ2-3; unclear D gene. This CDR3 is built from 15 residues. The germline V gene encodes CDR1 SGHRS and CDR2 YFSETQ. Trimming removed 1 base from V and 0 bases from J, with 9 bases in between. The CDR3 reads CASSLSPGSTDTQYF. In DNA form, the CDR3 reads TGCGCCAGCAGCTTGAGCCCTGGCAGCACAGATACGCAGTATTTT.

This clone was recorded at least ten times. The chain links TRBV6-1 to TRBJ1-2, with D possibly being TRBD1 (6 bases). The CDR3 is 16 amino acids. Germline V gene lookup returns CDR1 MNHNS and CDR2 SASEGT. V was pared by 2 bases and J by 7 bases, with 20 bases between. The CDR3 DNA is TGTGCCAGCAGTGAATATCGTCCGGGGGGGGCAGGTGGCTACACCTTC. Protein: CASSEYRPGGAGGYTF.

CDR3 loop: CASRQPGVPNEKLFF. Written as DNA, the CDR3 is TGTGCCAGCAGACAACCCGGGGTCCCTAATGAAAAACTGTTTTTT. The J gene is TRBJ1-4, the V gene TRBV27; D unclear. Germline CDR1 reads MNHEY; CDR2 reads SMNVEV (reference sequence). This CDR3 has 15 residues. V lost 6 bases, J lost 3 bases, and 14 bases lay in between.

CDR3 nucleotide sequence: TGTGCCAGCAGAGACGGCGTTCGTGAGCAGTACTTC. This translates into CASRDGVREQYF. V and J are TRBV28 and TRBJ2-7; D remains unclear. The CDR3 is 12 residues long. Looked up from germline, CDR1 is MDHEN and CDR2 is SYDVKM. V was pared by 6 bases and J by 7 bases, with 13 bases between.

V usage is TRBV2 and J usage is TRBJ1-3; D might be TRBD1 (5 bases). This CDR3 spans 14 amino acids. The germline gives CDR1 SNHLY, CDR2 FYNNEI. With 7 bases removed from V and 0 bases from J, the gap between germline ends came to 10 bases. The CDR3 loop is CASTGISSGNTIYF. The CDR3 DNA reads as TGTGCCAGCACAGGGATCTCCTCTGGAAACACCATATATTTT.

The chain is built from TRBV7-9 and TRBJ1-2, with D possibly TRBD1 on 5 matching bases. The length of the CDR3 is 13 residues. V was shortened by 5 bases and J by 4 bases, with 11 bases between the two germline ends. CDR1 and CDR2 (germline): SEHNR, FQNEAQ (reference sequence). CDR3 amino acids: CASSPTGGYGYTF. The CDR3, as DNA: TGTGCCAGCAGCCCAACGGGGGGCTATGGCTACACCTTC.

This chain links TRBV2 with TRBJ1-6, with TRBD1 identical over 7 bases. Germline lookup yields CDR1 SNHLY and CDR2 FYNNEI. CDR3 size: 14 residues. Losses at the gene ends were 6 bases for V and 6 bases for J; bases not matched to a gene: 5. CDR3 nucleotide sequence: TGTGCCAGCAGAGCCGGGACAGCTAATTCACCCCTCCACTTT. Translating it yields CASRAGTANSPLHF.

The V and J genes are TRBV28 and TRBJ2-5; 7 nucleotides agree with TRBD2. CDR3 size: 13 residues. Germline CDR1 MDHEN, CDR2 SYDVKM. J gave up 2 bases and V 7 bases, and 4 bases lay outside the gene matches. The DNA of the CDR3 is TGTGCCAGCATTTCAGCGGGGCAAGAGACCCAGTACTTC. Amino acid sequence: CASISAGQETQYF.

The V and J genes are TRBV6-5 and TRBJ2-7; 9 bases fit TRBD1. The germline V gene has CDR1 MNHEY and CDR2 SVGAGI. CDR3 length: 15 amino acids. Trimming at V came to 6 bases and at J to 5 bases, leaving 11 bases not matched to a gene. CDR3 DNA: TGTGCCAGCAGCGAGCCCGGGACAGGGAACCACGAGCAGTACTTC. Protein sequence: CASSEPGTGNHEQYF.

The chain employs TRBV24-1 and TRBJ2-7, with 8 bases lining up with TRBD1. Germline CDR1 KGHDR, CDR2 SFDVKD. The V segment lost 4 bases and the J segment 0 bases; nucleotides outside the gene matches: 7. This CDR3 has 16 residues. CDR3 DNA: TGTGCCACCAGTGACGCCGGGACAGGTGACTCCTACGAGCAGTACTTC. It is translated as CATSDAGTGDSYEQYF.

This chain connects TRBV12-1 to TRBJ2-2; the table gives TRBD2 as D, unverified against the DNA. TRBV12-1 is noted as a pseudogene. This CDR3 comprises 16 residues. CDR3 sequence reads: CASNDCQLENTGELFF. The CDR3 DNA sequence: TGTGCCAGCAACGACTGCCAGCTAGAGAACACCGGGGAGCTGTTTTTT.

This chain links TRBV11-2 with TRBJ2-1, with D perhaps matching TRBD2 (6 bases). The V end lost 1 base, the J end lost 8 bases, and 6 bases lay between the germline ends. Germline lookup yields CDR1 SGHAT and CDR2 FQNNGV. The CDR3 has 12 amino acids. CDR3 in amino acids: CASSLGGDEQFF. In DNA, the CDR3 is TGTGCCAGCAGCTTAGGGGGGGATGAGCAGTTCTTC.